Below, 2 T cell receptor beta chains from the same sample are listed, as sequenced in a study of molecular identifiers for immune sequencing clone quantification. TCRdb processed the PCR reads anew with MiXCR; each CDR3 protein has one entry. The table includes more than 550,000 distinct CDR3 sequences, about 25% detected once. The sample taken for sequencing was naive CD8+ T cells from blood, with Jurkat cell RNA spiked in. Subset of the sample: FACS-sorted CD8+CD4-CCR7+CD45RA+ naive T cells. The receptors derive from a human donor in good health. Some libraries in this study had Jurkat cell RNA spiked in.

This clonotype was observed many times. V and J are TRBV20-1 and TRBJ2-7; D may be TRBD2 (6 bases). Germline V gives CDR1 DFQATT, CDR2 SNEGSKA (reference sequence). This CDR3 has 15 residues. Deletions cut 6 bases from V and 5 bases from J, with 23 bases between. CDR3 DNA: TGCAGTGCGGACTACCCCGGACGGCGGGTGAACGAGCAGTACTTC. It translates to CSADYPGRRVNEQYF.

The V and J genes are TRBV18 and TRBJ1-1; D gene ambiguous. Germline CDR1 and CDR2: KGHSH and LQKENI. The germline V and J ends were trimmed by 5 bases and 4 bases, with 17 bases remaining between them. The length of the CDR3 is 15 residues. The CDR3 DNA reads as TGTGCCAGCTCAACCAGGCCAGCAGACTCCACTGAAGCTTTCTTT. Protein: CASSTRPADSTEAFF.